The next 32 T cell receptor beta chains were all read from a single sample in a study of T cell clones after liver transplantation (dated by TCRdb to the late 2010s). The library relied on the immunoSEQ multiplex PCR assay. Held by TCRdb, this immuneACCESS table contains in-frame sequences only and omits some clones. Under half of the omission traces to an unresolved V gene where checked; the cause of the rest is unknown. For this sample the table gives 55,000 or so clones, of which roughly two thirds were detected only once. About 15% of the sample lies in the top ten. The meaning of the sample's time point label: pre-transplant. The sample in question was CD4+ T cells from blood, obtained before liver transplant. The receptors shown here come from a human donor who received a liver transplant.

The rearrangement joins TRBV28 to TRBJ2-7, with 8 nucleotides matching TRBD1. The CDR3 sequence is 16 residues long. V shed 2 bases and J 4 bases; nucleotides not matched to a gene: 10. Germline V gene data show CDR1 as MDHEN and CDR2 as SYDVKM. The CDR3 nucleotides are TGTGCCAGCAGTTTACCGACAGGGGTGGAACGATACGAGCAGTACTTC. Its translation is CASSLPTGVERYEQYF.

The J gene is TRBJ2-6, the V gene TRBV6-5, with 8 bases that match TRBD1. The CDR3 is 15 residues long. Germline V gene sequence: CDR1 MNHEY, CDR2 SVGAGI. V was clipped by 5 bases and J by 3 bases; unmatched bases: 3. CDR3 nucleotides: TGTGCCAGCAGTCTACAGGGGGGTGGGGCCAACGTCCTGACTTTC. The encoded protein is CASSLQGGGANVLTF.

This clone has a handful of counts. V gene TRBV27 combines with J gene TRBJ2-7; TRBD2 is a possible D gene (6 bases). Trimming stripped 6 bases from V and 4 bases from J, with 19 bases between. Germline V gene data show CDR1 as MNHEY and CDR2 as SMNVEV (reference sequence). CDR3 length: 15 residues. The CDR3 sequence is CASSTLGGKSYEQYF. CDR3 DNA: TGTGCCAGCAGCACCTTAGGAGGGAAGAGTTACGAGCAGTACTTC.

This chain uses TRBV28 with TRBJ1-1; 7 positions match TRBD1. Trimming took 5 bases from V and 0 from J; bases not matched to a gene: 3. The CDR3 is 14 residues long. From germline, CDR1 is MDHEN and CDR2 SYDVKM. The CDR3 reads CASSGTDVNTEAFF. The DNA of the CDR3 is TGTGCCAGCAGTGGGACAGATGTGAACACTGAAGCTTTCTTT.

There are a few counts of this clone. V gene TRBV7-2 combines with J gene TRBJ2-4; no clear D. CDR3 length: 14 residues. Germline assignment: CDR1 SGHTA and CDR2 FQGNSA. Trimming removed 5 bases at V and 7 bases at J, with 15 bases between. The DNA for the CDR3 is TGTGCCAGCAGCCCCGACTCACCGCCGAACATTCAGTACTTC. Translating it yields CASSPDSPPNIQYF. Full variable domain (outside the CDR3, taken from reference TRBV7-2 and TRBJ2-4): GAGVSQSPSNKVTEKGKDVELRCDPISGHTALYWYRQSLGQGLEFLIYFQGNSAPDKSGLPSDRFSAERTGGSVSTLTIQRTQQEDSAVYLCASSPDSPPNIQYFGAGTRLSVL.

In its sample, this clone is medium-sized. The chain combines TRBV6-6 with TRBJ1-4, with 9 bases lining up with TRBD1. This CDR3 has 16 residues. Germline trimming cut 0 bases from V and 7 bases from J; bases unmatched to any gene: 6. CDR1 is MNHNY, CDR2 SVGAGI, per germline (reference sequence). CDR3 in amino acids: CASSYSQGARSEKLFF. Written as DNA, the CDR3 is TGTGCCAGCAGTTACTCACAGGGGGCAAGAAGTGAAAAACTGTTTTTT.

This chain links TRBV29-1 with TRBJ1-1; D perhaps matches TRBD1 (6 bases). Germline V lookup: CDR1 SQVTM, CDR2 ANQGSEA. The CDR3 spans 14 residues. Deletions cut 6 bases from V and 1 base from J, with 15 bases between. This CDR3 reads CSVGAGTQNTEAFF. The CDR3 nucleotides read TGCAGCGTGGGCGCCGGGACACAGAACACTGAAGCTTTCTTT.

This clone showed up just once. The rearrangement joins TRBV7-6 to TRBJ1-6; 10 bases fit TRBD1. Looked up from germline, CDR1 is SGHVS and CDR2 is FNYEAQ. The CDR3 runs 16 residues. V lost 1 base, J lost 10 bases, and 7 bases stayed unmatched. CDR3 loop: CASSLDPGQGTSPLHF. The DNA of the CDR3 is TGTGCCAGCAGCTTAGATCCGGGACAGGGGACGTCACCCCTCCACTTT. The whole variable domain, filled in from reference TRBV7-6 and TRBJ1-6, reads GAGVSQSPRYKVTKRGQDVALRCDPISGHVSLYWYRQALGQGPEFLTYFNYEAQQDKSGLPNDRFSAERPEGSISTLTIQRTEQRDSAMYRCASSLDPGQGTSPLHFGNGTRLTVT.

The chain uses TRBV7-9 and TRBJ2-7; D perhaps matches TRBD2 (5 bases). Trimming stripped 4 bases from V and 9 bases from J, with 13 bases between. Germline CDR1 reads SEHNR; CDR2 reads FQNEAQ (reference sequence). The CDR3 totals 12 residues. CDR3 loop: CASSSGLSGQYF. As DNA, the CDR3 is TGTGCCAGCAGCTCCGGACTCTCCGGGCAGTACTTC.

This clone was seen a handful of times. The chain has TRBV27 and TRBJ1-1; a possible D gene is TRBD1 (5 bases). The V gene lost 5 bases and the J gene lost 1 base, with 26 bases spanning the gap. The CDR3 has 19 residues. The germline gives CDR1 MNHEY, CDR2 SMNVEV (reference sequence). The CDR3, as DNA: TGTGCCAGCAGTATTAGGTCTCTTTTCGCGAGGACATCGAACACTGAAGCTTTCTTT. It translates to CASSIRSLFARTSNTEAFF.

In DNA form, the CDR3 reads TGTGCCAGCAGTTTAGTATTAAATCAGCCCCAGCATTTT. Protein sequence: CASSLVLNQPQHF. The rearrangement uses TRBV28 and TRBJ1-5; D not certain. Trimming stripped 2 bases from V and 4 bases from J, with 6 bases between. The CDR3 runs to 13 residues. Germline CDR1 MDHEN, CDR2 SYDVKM. Full variable domain (missing parts from reference TRBV28 and TRBJ1-5): DVKVTQSSRYLVKRTGEKVFLECVQDMDHENMFWYRQDPGLGLRLIYFSYDVKMKEKGDIPEGYSVSREKKERFSLILESASTNQTSMYLCASSLVLNQPQHFGDGTRLSIL.

The rearrangement links TRBV4-2 to TRBJ2-7; 8 nucleotides align to TRBD2. Germline-derived CDR1 and CDR2 are LGHNA and YNFKEQ. There are 17 residues in the CDR3. J lost 2 bases, V lost 2 bases, and 11 bases had no gene match. The CDR3 DNA reads TGTGCCAGCAGCCAAAGTAGCGGGACCTTGGCTCCCTACGAGCAGTACTTC. It yields the protein CASSQSSGTLAPYEQYF.

This clone was seen a few times. The rearrangement joins TRBV13 to TRBJ2-1; 12 bases match TRBD1. This CDR3 region has 16 residues. CDR1 PRHDT and CDR2 FYEKMQ come from the germline V gene (reference sequence). V lost 5 bases, J lost 7 bases, and 9 bases stayed unmatched. CDR3 in amino acids: CASSTLSGQGANEQFF. The CDR3 coding sequence is TGTGCCAGCAGCACCCTCTCGGGACAGGGGGCTAATGAGCAGTTCTTC.

The chain uses TRBV6-1 and TRBJ1-1; TRBD1 aligns across 10 bases. The CDR3 sequence is 14 residues long. V gave up 3 bases and J gave up 7 bases; unmatched junction bases: 5. Germline V gene sequence: CDR1 MNHNS, CDR2 SASEGT. Written as DNA, the CDR3 is TGTGCCAGCAGTGACCCGGGACAGGGGAGTGAAGCTTTCTTT. It specifies CASSDPGQGSEAFF.

The chain joins TRBV19 to TRBJ1-3; no clear D gene. This CDR3 comprises 16 residues. Trimming stripped 5 bases from V and 1 base from J, with 15 bases between. The germline V gene has CDR1 LNHDA and CDR2 SQIVND (reference sequence). CDR3 nucleotides: TGTGCCAGTAGTTCCGTAGATTGGGAGTCTGGAAACACCATATATTTT. Translating gives CASSSVDWESGNTIYF.

This rearrangement joins TRBV6-1 to TRBJ1-2; D not certain. The germline CDR1 and CDR2 sequences are MNHNS and SASEGT. This CDR3 is built from 13 residues. The germline V and J ends were trimmed by 3 bases and 5 bases, with 10 bases remaining between them. CDR3 protein: CASSEEDEYGYTF. The CDR3 DNA reads TGTGCCAGCAGTGAGGAGGATGAATATGGCTACACCTTC.

V gene TRBV4-1 combines with J gene TRBJ2-3; 11 nucleotides match TRBD2. Trimming cost V 4 bases and J 4 bases; bases outside gene matches: 10. Looked up from germline, CDR1 is MGHRA and CDR2 is YSYEKL. The CDR3 is 17 residues long. The CDR3 here is CASSRAASGGMADTQYF. For the CDR3, the DNA is TGCGCCAGCAGCCGAGCGGCTAGCGGGGGGATGGCAGATACGCAGTATTTT.

This chain connects TRBV7-9 to TRBJ1-5; 8 bases match TRBD1. Germline lookup yields CDR1 SEHNR and CDR2 FQNEAQ (reference sequence). The CDR3 runs 17 residues. J lost 0 bases, V lost 4 bases, and 8 bases had no gene match. Here the CDR3 DNA reads TGTGCCAGCAGCTCGGACAGGGACCTATATAGCAATCAGCCCCAGCATTTT. Its protein is CASSSDRDLYSNQPQHF.

This rearrangement joins TRBV30 to TRBJ2-3; TRBD2 agrees at 8 bases. The V gene's germline CDR1 is GTSNPN and CDR2 SVGIG (reference sequence). After removal of 2 bases from V and 1 base from J, the junction contained 5 bases not matched to a gene. The CDR3 spans 15 residues. The CDR3 nucleotides read TGTGCCTGGAGTTCCGGACTAGCAGGCACAGATACGCAGTATTTT. Its translation: CAWSSGLAGTDTQYF.

This rearrangement joins TRBV18 to TRBJ1-6; 7 nucleotides agree with TRBD1. The CDR3 loop spans 15 amino acids. The J segment lost 4 bases and the V segment lost 6 bases, leaving 6 bases of the junction unmatched. Germline-derived CDR1 and CDR2 are KGHSH and LQKENI. The CDR3 sequence is CASSTGQVYNSPLHF. CDR3 DNA sequence: TGTGCCAGCTCCACCGGACAGGTTTATAATTCACCCCTCCACTTT.

J is TRBJ1-6 and V is TRBV6-5, with D unresolved. Per the germline V gene, CDR1 is MNHEY and CDR2 is SVGAGI. The CDR3 is 16 amino acids. Trimming removed 2 bases from V and 0 bases from J, with 8 bases in between. CDR3 sequence (DNA): TGTGCCAGCAGTTACCGCCACGGCTCCTATAATTCACCCCTCCACTTT. This encodes CASSYRHGSYNSPLHF.

This sequence joins TRBV6-5 and TRBJ2-1; TRBD1 matches 7 bases. Per the germline V gene, CDR1 is MNHEY and CDR2 is SVGAGI. This CDR3 spans 14 amino acids. With V trimmed by 6 bases and J by 5 bases, 7 bases remained unmatched. The CDR3 DNA reads as TGTGCCAGCAGCCCCATGACAGGGAACAATGAGCAGTTCTTC. Its translation: CASSPMTGNNEQFF.

The chain uses TRBV5-1 and TRBJ1-2; D is unresolved. Germline CDR1 is SGHRS and CDR2 is YFSETQ. The CDR3 has 13 amino acids. The V end was cut by 4 bases, the J end by 5 bases, with 12 bases between. In DNA, the CDR3 is TGCGCCAGCAGCCCCGGTCGTTTATATGGCTACACCTTC. Translating gives CASSPGRLYGYTF.

The chain is built from TRBV27 and TRBJ2-2, with 10 bases identical to TRBD1. This CDR3 comprises 17 residues. Germline V lookup: CDR1 MNHEY, CDR2 SMNVEV (reference sequence). Trimming cost V 2 bases and J 7 bases; bases outside gene matches: 10. CDR3 coding DNA: TGTGCCAGCAGTTTACTTGTTGTAGGACAGGGGGTCGGGGAGCTGTTTTTT. Translated: CASSLLVVGQGVGELFF.

This clone came up a few times. The chain employs TRBV9 and TRBJ2-1, with TRBD2 identical over 10 bases. The CDR3 is 13 residues long. Germline V gene data show CDR1 as SGDLS and CDR2 as YYNGEE. The V gene end was trimmed by 5 bases and the J gene end by 7 bases; junction bases not matched to a gene: 3. The DNA of the CDR3 is TGTGCCAGCAGTAGCGGGGGGTCTAATGAGCAGTTCTTC. Translated, it gives CASSSGGSNEQFF. Full variable domain (rest looked up from reference TRBV9 and TRBJ2-1): DSGVTQTPKHLITATGQRVTLRCSPRSGDLSVYWYQQSLDQGLQFLIQYYNGEERAKGNILERFSAQQFPDLHSELNLSSLELGDSALYFCASSSGGSNEQFFGPGTRLTVL.

The chain employs TRBV9 and TRBJ1-2; 7 bases match TRBD1. The germline CDR1 and CDR2 sequences are SGDLS and YYNGEE. The junction had 3 bases not matched to a gene; V was cut back by 0 bases and J by 4 bases. The CDR3 covers 14 residues. The CDR3 bases are TGTGCCAGCAGCGTAGTAGGGGGCAGCTATGGCTACACCTTC. The encoded protein is CASSVVGGSYGYTF.

This clone appeared a single time. The chain couples TRBV19 to TRBJ1-2; a weak D match, TRBD1 (5 bases). Trimming took off 5 bases at V and 4 bases at J, with 11 bases between the two ends. This CDR3 is 13 amino acids long. CDR1 LNHDA and CDR2 SQIVND come from the germline V gene (reference sequence). The DNA for the CDR3 is TGTGCCAGTAGTGCAGGGCTGACCTATGGCTACACCTTC. Encoded protein: CASSAGLTYGYTF. Combining the CDR3 with reference TRBV19 and TRBJ1-2 gives the whole variable domain DGGITQSPKYLFRKEGQNVTLSCEQNLNHDAMYWYRQDPGQGLRLIYYSQIVNDFQKGDIAEGYSVSREKKESFPLTVTSAQKNPTAFYLCASSAGLTYGYTFGSGTRLTVV.

V is TRBV5-6 and J is TRBJ2-7; 9 bases map to TRBD1. From germline, CDR1 is SGHDT and CDR2 YYEEEE. This CDR3 spans 17 amino acids. V lost 2 bases, J lost 2 bases, and 11 bases stayed unmatched. CDR3 DNA: TGTGCCAGCAGCTTTGGGACAGGGACGGTCAAACCCTACGAGCAGTACTTC. Translation: CASSFGTGTVKPYEQYF.

The chain joins TRBV6-1 to TRBJ1-5; unclear D gene. The CDR3 covers 16 residues. V was clipped by 2 bases and J by 0 bases, with 11 bases between them. CDR1 is MNHNS and CDR2 is SASEGT in the germline V gene. CDR3 loop: CASSERTFFSNQPQHF. In nucleotides, the CDR3 is TGTGCCAGCAGTGAAAGGACTTTCTTTAGCAATCAGCCCCAGCATTTT.

This clone was recorded only once. This chain joins TRBV18 and TRBJ1-2; a weak D match, TRBD1 (5 bases). The V and J ends lost 1 base and 4 bases respectively, with 19 bases between them. The CDR3 length is 17 residues. CDR1 KGHSH and CDR2 LQKENI come from the germline V gene. The DNA of the CDR3 is TGTGCCAGCTCACCACTTTCCACCGCCAGGGAGGCCTATGGCTACACCTTC. This sequence encodes CASSPLSTAREAYGYTF.

This chain joins TRBV7-2 and TRBJ1-2; D is uncertain. Germline CDR1 is SGHTA and CDR2 is FQGNSA. This CDR3 contains 15 residues. V shed 4 bases and J shed 6 bases, with 18 bases lying between them. The CDR3 region is CASSSQYREPHGYTF. CDR3 nucleotides: TGTGCCAGCAGCTCCCAGTATAGGGAGCCCCATGGCTACACCTTC.

The gene calls are TRBV7-2 and TRBJ2-7; 11 positions agree with TRBD1. The J segment lost 3 bases and the V segment lost 0 bases, leaving 1 base of the junction unmatched. The CDR3 totals 15 residues. Germline CDR1 is SGHTA and CDR2 is FQGNSA. CDR3 protein: CASSLAGQGGYEQYF. CDR3 nucleotides: TGTGCCAGCAGCTTAGCGGGACAGGGGGGCTACGAGCAGTACTTC.